Below, 17 T cell receptor beta chains from the same sample are listed, as sequenced in a study of blood T cell repertoires in COVID-19. Assay: immunoSEQ multiplex PCR; the TCRdb copy retains only in-frame clones and omits some. The sample lists 250,000 to 300,000 clones, 70% to 90% occurring once. Sequenced input: PBMCs or T cells enriched from blood (not recorded which). The receptors derive from a woman in her fifties or sixties who had recovered from COVID-19.

The chain recombines TRBV5-4 with TRBJ2-1; 10 nucleotides agree with TRBD2. The CDR3 has 15 amino acids. V lost 5 bases, J lost 7 bases, and 9 bases stayed unmatched. Germline V gene data show CDR1 as SGHNT and CDR2 as YYREEE (reference sequence). The chain's CDR3 is CASSSGTSARNEQFF. CDR3 in DNA: TGTGCCAGCAGTTCCGGGACTAGCGCACGAAATGAGCAGTTCTTC. The whole variable domain, filled in from reference TRBV5-4 and TRBJ2-1, reads ETGVTQSPTHLIKTRGQQVTLRCSSQSGHNTVSWYQQALGQGPQFIFQYYREEENGRGNFPPRFSGLQFPNYSSELNVNALELDDSALYLCASSSGTSARNEQFFGPGTRLTVL.

The V call is TRBV7-9, the J call TRBJ2-3, with D hard to call. The V gene's germline CDR1 is SEHNR and CDR2 FQNEAQ (reference sequence). Trimming pared 5 bases from V and 1 base from J, leaving 13 bases between. This CDR3 comprises 15 residues. CDR3 DNA sequence: TGTGCCAGCAGCGAGTGGCAGGCCCGCACAGATACGCAGTATTTT. Its translation is CASSEWQARTDTQYF.

This chain links TRBV28 with TRBJ1-2; tentatively, D is TRBD1 (6 bases). Between the trimmed V and J ends, which lost 3 bases and 2 bases, there was a span of 16 bases. The V gene's germline CDR1 is MDHEN and CDR2 SYDVKM. The CDR3 is 16 residues long. The CDR3 is CASSLDRPETNYGYTF. The CDR3 nucleotides are TGTGCCAGCAGTTTGGACAGACCAGAAACCAACTATGGCTACACCTTC.

The rearrangement uses TRBV29-1 and TRBJ2-7, with no clear D. V dropped 1 base and J dropped 2 bases, with 6 bases sitting between them. This CDR3 is 12 amino acids long. Germline-derived CDR1 and CDR2 are SQVTM and ANQGSEA. Written as DNA, the CDR3 is TGCAGCGTTGAAGGTTCCGCCTACGAGCAGTACTTC. It yields the protein CSVEGSAYEQYF.

V usage is TRBV19 and J usage is TRBJ1-1; 10 bases align to TRBD1. From germline, CDR1 is LNHDA and CDR2 SQIVND (reference sequence). The CDR3 has 15 residues. V was clipped by 4 bases and J by 5 bases; unmatched bases: 7. The chain's CDR3 is CASSTRQGAITEAFF. In nucleotides, the CDR3 is TGTGCCAGTAGTACTAGACAGGGGGCGATTACTGAAGCTTTCTTT.

Concerning this clone itself: Other nucleotide sequences from this sample produce the same CDR3. The J gene is TRBJ2-7, the V gene TRBV15, with a possible D match to TRBD1 (5 bases). Germline loops: CDR1 LNHNV, CDR2 YYDKDF (reference sequence). This CDR3 has 14 residues. V dropped 0 bases and J dropped 3 bases, with 9 bases sitting between them. In nucleotides, the CDR3 is TGTGCCACCAGCAGAGACAGGGTAAGCTACGAGCAGTACTTC. Its protein is CATSRDRVSYEQYF.

The chain is built from TRBV4-2 and TRBJ2-1; possibly TRBD2 for D (6 bases). This CDR3 spans 16 amino acids. The germline V gene encodes CDR1 LGHNA and CDR2 YNFKEQ. The V gene lost 0 bases and the J gene lost 8 bases, with 17 bases spanning the gap. The CDR3 region is CASSQDRAGKGDEQFF. The CDR3 coding sequence is TGTGCCAGCAGCCAAGACCGGGCGGGAAAGGGCGATGAGCAGTTCTTC.

This clone was counted once. The gene calls are TRBV2 and TRBJ2-2; TRBD1 matches at 7 bases. The CDR3 runs 16 residues. Germline CDR1 SNHLY, CDR2 FYNNEI. Trimming removed 8 bases from V and 1 base from J; junction bases left unmatched: 10. CDR3 sequence reads: CASSTRTGLNTGELFF. For the CDR3, the DNA is TGTGCCAGCTCGACCCGGACAGGCCTGAACACCGGGGAGCTGTTTTTT. The full variable domain, its missing parts supplied by reference TRBV2 and TRBJ2-2, is EPEVTQTPSHQVTQMGQEVILRCVPISNHLYFYWYRQILGQKVEFLVSFYNNEISEKSEIFDDQFSVERPDGSNFTLKIRSTKLEDSAMYFCASSTRTGLNTGELFFGEGSRLTVL.

Worth noting for this clone: Other DNA sequences in this specimen translate into the identical CDR3. The J gene is TRBJ1-1, the V gene TRBV28; D gene ambiguous. In germline, CDR1 is MDHEN, CDR2 SYDVKM. Trimming pared 2 bases from V and 6 bases from J, leaving 7 bases between. This CDR3 region has 12 residues. Here the CDR3 DNA reads TGTGCCAGCAGTTTAAGCAGGTCTGAAGCTTTCTTT. Translating gives CASSLSRSEAFF.

This clone was seen a few times. The CDR3 loop is CASAVGHEQYF. CDR3 nucleotide sequence: TGTGCCAGCGCGGTTGGCCACGAGCAGTACTTC. The rearrangement uses TRBV28 and TRBJ2-7; D call uncertain. Trimming took off 8 bases at V and 5 bases at J, with 10 bases between the two ends. Germline V gives CDR1 MDHEN, CDR2 SYDVKM. CDR3 length: 11 amino acids.

The V gene is TRBV5-6, the J gene TRBJ2-1; D perhaps matches TRBD2 (6 bases). The V gene's germline CDR1 is SGHDT and CDR2 YYEEEE. Deletions cut 6 bases from V and 6 bases from J, with 19 bases between. The CDR3 covers 15 residues. CDR3 nucleotides: TGTGCCAGCAATCGGCCCGTTATGGGGGGCAATGAGCAGTTCTTC. Protein product: CASNRPVMGGNEQFF. Using reference TRBV5-6 and TRBJ2-1 for the parts outside the CDR3, the full variable domain is DAGVTQSPTHLIKTRGQQVTLRCSPKSGHDTVSWYQQALGQGPQFIFQYYEEEERQRGNFPDRFSGHQFPNYSSELNVNALLLGDSALYLCASNRPVMGGNEQFFGPGTRLTVL.

Details on this clone: A junction end diverges from the germline sequence, so it may reflect a read error. V gene TRBV2 combines with J gene TRBJ1-5, with D hard to call. CDR1 SNHLY and CDR2 FYNNEI come from the germline V gene. CDR3 length: 16 amino acids. The CDR3 protein is CASGDRRGYSNQPQHF. The CDR3 bases are TGTGCCAGCGGTGACCGGAGAGGTTATAGCAATCAGCCCCAGCATTTT.

The rearrangement joins TRBV7-2 to TRBJ2-7, with TRBD1 identical over 7 bases. V lost 5 bases to trimming and J lost 5 bases; unmatched junction nucleotides: 9. This CDR3 contains 14 residues. Germline V CDR1 and CDR2: SGHTA, FQGNSA. The CDR3 reads CASSPEDRKDEQYF. The DNA for the CDR3 is TGTGCCAGCAGCCCCGAGGACAGGAAGGACGAGCAGTACTTC.

V and J are TRBV10-2 and TRBJ2-7, with TRBD2 identical over 7 bases. Germline CDR1 and CDR2: WSHSY and SAAADI. There are 16 residues in the CDR3. V trimming: 6 bases; J trimming: 0 bases; junction bases outside the gene matches: 11. The CDR3 DNA sequence: TGCGCCAGCAGGCCTCCTCCGATAGCGGGCTCCTACGAGCAGTACTTC. Translating gives CASRPPPIAGSYEQYF.

DNA for the CDR3: TGCGCCAGCAGCCAAGGGGGCGCGAATTCACCCCTCCACTTT. Its protein is CASSQGGANSPLHF. V gene TRBV4-1 combines with J gene TRBJ1-6, with D possibly matching TRBD1 (5 bases). CDR3 length equals 14 residues. The V end lost 1 base, the J end lost 7 bases, and 8 bases lay between the germline ends. Germline CDR1 and CDR2: MGHRA and YSYEKL.

CDR3: CSASLKTAGTSGRNNEQFF. In DNA form, the CDR3 reads TGCAGTGCTAGTCTAAAAACCGCCGGGACTAGCGGCAGAAACAATGAGCAGTTCTTC. J is TRBJ2-1 and V is TRBV20-1; 11 bases map to TRBD2. Germline V gene data show CDR1 as DFQATT and CDR2 as SNEGSKA (reference sequence). The CDR3 has 19 amino acids. V shed 3 bases and J 5 bases; nucleotides not matched to a gene: 18.

This chain uses TRBV3-1 (or the pseudogene TRBV3-2) with TRBJ1-1; 7 nucleotides line up with TRBD1. The CDR3 has 15 amino acids. With 3 bases clipped from V and 8 bases from J, the junction kept 12 bases outside the gene matches. Germline CDR1 and CDR2: LGHDT and YNNKEL (reference sequence). Here the CDR3 DNA reads TGTGCCAGCAGCCATTTAGGGGGCGGAACCTTGGAAGCTTTCTTT. Translating it yields CASSHLGGGTLEAFF.